The next 12 T cell receptor beta chains were all read from a single sample in a study of CD8+CD57+ T cells in acquired aplastic anemia. TCR beta VDJ and CDR3 profiling used genomic DNA as template. A single record per CDR3 protein comes from TCRdb applying MiXCR to the reads. This repertoire shows 200,000 to 250,000 distinct CDR3 sequences, 65% found once; its top ten account for about 60%. An expansion of CD8+CD57+ cells by flow cytometry had been shown in patients chosen for sequencing. Material: sorted CD4+, CD8+, or CD8+CD57+ T cells (not recorded which) from PBMCs. The receptors come from a human donor with aplastic anemia.

This rearrangement joins TRBV6-1 to TRBJ1-5; D is possibly TRBD1 (5 bases). The V end lost 0 bases, the J end lost 2 bases, and 8 bases lay between the germline ends. The CDR3 is made up of 15 amino acids. Looked up from germline, CDR1 is MNHNS and CDR2 is SASEGT. The CDR3 DNA sequence: TGTGCCAGCAGTGAAGCGGGGCGCGGCAATCAGCCCCAGCATTTT. Translated, it gives CASSEAGRGNQPQHF.

In DNA, the CDR3 is TGTGCCAGCAGCTTAGAGGGGGCCTCTGGGGCCAACGTCCTGACTTTC. Amino acids: CASSLEGASGANVLTF. This chain uses TRBV11-3 with TRBJ2-6, with a tentative D call TRBD1 (6 bases). Trimming removed 0 bases from V and 0 bases from J, with 6 bases in between. The CDR3 totals 16 residues. Germline V gene sequence: CDR1 SGHNT, CDR2 YENEEA.

This clonotype was seen at least ten times. V is TRBV9 and J is TRBJ2-7; D is undetermined. With 0 bases removed from V and 3 bases from J, the gap between germline ends came to 10 bases. CDR1 and CDR2 from the germline V gene are SGDLS and YYNGEE. There are 14 residues in the CDR3. CDR3 protein: CASSVGRQGYEQYF. As DNA, the CDR3 is TGTGCCAGCAGCGTAGGACGACAAGGCTACGAGCAGTACTTC.

Only a few counts were recorded for this clonotype. J is TRBJ1-1 and V is TRBV6-5, with 7 bases aligning to TRBD1. The ends lost 5 bases at V and 3 bases at J; junction bases unmatched: 6. From germline, CDR1 is MNHEY and CDR2 SVGAGI. The length of the CDR3 is 14 residues. DNA of the CDR3: TGTGCCAGCAGTGAGCCGGGACAGTACACTGAAGCTTTCTTT. Its protein product is CASSEPGQYTEAFF.

This clonotype was counted ten times or more. The J gene is TRBJ2-7, the V gene TRBV28; 9 bases agree with TRBD1. The junction had 15 bases not matched to a gene; V was cut back by 7 bases and J by 2 bases. This CDR3 is 17 amino acids long. From germline, CDR1 is MDHEN and CDR2 SYDVKM. The CDR3 region is CASKSGTGTKTAYEQYF. The CDR3 region has the DNA TGTGCCAGCAAGTCGGGGACAGGGACCAAAACGGCCTACGAGCAGTACTTC. The whole variable domain, remainder taken from reference TRBV28 and TRBJ2-7, is DVKVTQSSRYLVKRTGEKVFLECVQDMDHENMFWYRQDPGLGLRLIYFSYDVKMKEKGDIPEGYSVSREKKERFSLILESASTNQTSMYLCASKSGTGTKTAYEQYFGPGTRLTVT.

The chain uses TRBV5-4 and TRBJ2-2, with a weak D call TRBD1 (5 bases). Germline assignment: CDR1 SGHNT and CDR2 YYREEE (reference sequence). The V and J ends lost 4 bases and 0 bases respectively, with 10 bases between them. The CDR3 is 15 amino acids. The chain's CDR3 is CASSRGQTNTGELFF. For the CDR3, the DNA is TGTGCCAGCAGCCGAGGACAAACGAACACCGGGGAGCTGTTTTTT.

This clonotype was detected only a few times. One base away lies a much larger clone, so this may be a sequencing read error. The J gene is TRBJ2-7, the V gene TRBV10-3; TRBD2 matches 11 bases. CDR1 is ENHRY, CDR2 SYGVKD, per germline. The CDR3 length is 16 residues. The CDR3 region is CANSPGLAGGSYEQYF. CDR3 DNA sequence: TGTGCCAACAGTCCGGGGCTAGCGGGGGGCTCCTACGAGCAGTACTTC.

The chain joins TRBV20-1 to TRBJ2-7, with 12 bases fitting TRBD2. The CDR3 runs 14 residues. V lost 5 bases and J lost 3; bases outside the gene matches: 5. Looked up from germline, CDR1 is DFQATT and CDR2 is SNEGSKA (reference sequence). CDR3 sequence (DNA): TGCAGTGCTTCCCCGACTAGCGGGAGCTACGAGCAGTACTTC. Encoded protein: CSASPTSGSYEQYF.

The table lists this clonotype with many counts. CDR3 sequence: CASSLAWGAKNIQYF. The CDR3 bases are TGTGCCAGCAGCTTAGCCTGGGGAGCCAAAAACATTCAGTACTTC. V and J are TRBV7-9 and TRBJ2-4; no firm D call. V was clipped by 0 bases and J by 0 bases, with 6 bases between them. This CDR3 is built from 15 residues. CDR1 SEHNR and CDR2 FQNEAQ come from the germline V gene (reference sequence).

The V and J genes are TRBV5-4 and TRBJ2-2, with a possible D match to TRBD2 (5 bases). The germline CDR1 and CDR2 sequences are SGHNT and YYREEE (reference sequence). The V end was cut by 3 bases, the J end by 6 bases, with 18 bases between. The CDR3 sequence is 16 residues long. The CDR3 DNA reads as TGTGCCAGCAGCTCTCCGGGCCGCGGAGGAGCCGGGGAGCTGTTTTTT. Its protein product is CASSSPGRGGAGELFF. The complete variable domain, with remaining parts taken from reference TRBV5-4 and TRBJ2-2, reads ETGVTQSPTHLIKTRGQQVTLRCSSQSGHNTVSWYQQALGQGPQFIFQYYREEENGRGNFPPRFSGLQFPNYSSELNVNALELDDSALYLCASSSPGRGGAGELFFGEGSRLTVL.

The V gene is TRBV20-1, the J gene TRBJ2-6, with D hard to call. The V gene lost 8 bases and the J gene lost 0 bases, with 8 bases spanning the gap. Germline CDR1 DFQATT, CDR2 SNEGSKA (reference sequence). The length of the CDR3 is 13 residues. CDR3 nucleotide sequence: TGCAGTTCAAAGAGCTCTGGGGCCAACGTCCTGACTTTC. Protein: CSSKSSGANVLTF.

The gene calls are TRBV7-7 and TRBJ2-5, with 8 bases matching TRBD1. The V gene end was trimmed by 5 bases and the J gene end by 2 bases; junction bases not matched to a gene: 7. From germline, CDR1 is SSHAT and CDR2 FNYEAQ (reference sequence). This CDR3 spans 15 amino acids. The CDR3 here is CASSQGTGTQETQYF. The CDR3, as DNA: TGTGCCAGCAGCCAGGGGACAGGAACGCAAGAGACCCAGTACTTC.